The TCR beta chain described here comes from a study of T-cell reconstitution after alpha-beta-depleted transplantation in children. This clonotype has at least ten counts. Molecular barcoding with unique molecular identifiers was used for the TCRbeta library. TCRdb reanalysed the PCR reads using MiXCR and keeps one entry per CDR3 protein. The table shows around 270,000 distinct CDR3 sequences, with roughly a tenth occurring only once. The germline gives CDR1 DFQATT, CDR2 SNEGSKA (reference sequence). CDR3 length: 15 residues. V was clipped by 6 bases and J by 4 bases; unmatched bases: 7. This chain connects TRBV20-1 to TRBJ2-4, with 12 bases identical to TRBD1. This sequence was found in a boy in the first two years of life with acute myeloid leukemia, due to receive a stem cell transplant. Sequences were derived from PBMCs, sampled before TCRalphabeta/CD19-depleted stem cell transplant. CDR3 nucleotides: TGCAGTGCGGGTGGGACAGGGGGCCGAAAAAACATTCAGTACTTC. Translated: CSAGGTGGRKNIQYF.